The clone carrying this TCR beta chain has at least ten counts. Its antigen is as yet unknown. The CDR3 extends over 15 amino acids. CDR1 is MNHNS, CDR2 SASEGT, per germline. J lost 6 bases, V lost 5 bases, and 10 bases had no gene match. HTBI primers from iRepertoire and Arm-PCR of CDR3 regions yielded the TCR beta libraries. TCRdb redid the calling of the multiplex PCR reads with MiXCR, one entry per CDR3 protein. This sample yields under 350,000 distinct CDR3 sequences, of which around a fifth are seen a single time; roughly 56% belongs to the top ten. The sample comes from a study of regulatory T cells in long-lasting Graves disease. General observations from the study: TRBV28, TRBJ1-2 and TRBJ2-5 were segments that persistent disease favored. A greater number of public clonotypes (approximately 2,500) was shared by persistent patients than by new patients (around 970).

Time point defined: persistent/refractory GD, antithyroid drugs over 5 years with positive TRAb. Scientists built the TCR library using RNA that was extracted from PBMCs. Peripheral blood, approximately 9 milliliters per patient, was collected in EDTA tubes. The sequences come from peripheral blood mononuclear cells (PBMCs), collected when the disease was refractory, from a patient treated with antithyroid drugs. This chain connects TRBV6-1 to TRBJ1-5; TRBD1 matches at 7 bases. The source of this sequence is a female donor with Graves disease. CDR3 sequence (DNA): TGTGCCAGCAGTCCCCGGACAGGAATATTTCAGCCCCAGCATTTT. Translating it yields CASSPRTGIFQPQHF.